Each of the 22 T cell receptor beta chains below was sequenced from the same sample in a study of cytomegalovirus exposure and HLA in healthy donors. The PCR contained 60 Vbeta and 13 Jbeta primers. Assay: immunoSEQ multiplex PCR; the TCRdb copy retains only in-frame clones and omits some. The data show 90,000 to 100,000 clones, over 8% seen once. The sequencing input was PBMCs. The source of these receptors is a man aged 50 or older in good health and CMV-seropositive.

This chain links TRBV9 with TRBJ2-2; tentative D call: TRBD1 (5 bases). V lost 0 bases, J lost 4 bases, and 13 bases lay in between. From germline, CDR1 is SGDLS and CDR2 YYNGEE. The CDR3 covers 16 residues. DNA of the CDR3: TGTGCCAGCAGCGTAGGTGGCAGGGTGCCCACCGGGGAGCTGTTTTTT. Translation: CASSVGGRVPTGELFF.

With regard to this clone: At one boundary the junction diverges from the germline segment, which might be a read error. The genes are TRBV27 and TRBJ2-7, with D tentatively TRBD1 (5 bases). CDR1 is MNHEY, CDR2 SMNVEV, per germline (reference sequence). CDR3 length: 14 amino acids. CDR3 sequence reads: CASSLGHQSYGQYF. CDR3 coding DNA: TGTGCCAGCAGTCTCGGACATCAATCCTACGGGCAGTACTTC.

This sequence joins TRBV27 and TRBJ2-3; no reliable D call. V was trimmed by 4 bases and J by 1 base, leaving 3 bases between them. CDR3 length: 12 amino acids. Germline V gene sequence: CDR1 MNHEY, CDR2 SMNVEV (reference sequence). The CDR3 here is CASSSRTDTQYF. CDR3 bases: TGTGCCAGCAGTTCTCGCACAGATACGCAGTATTTT.

About this clone: In this CDR3 the conserved last residue, phenylalanine or tryptophan, is missing, so a read error is likely. The DNA is omitted, as the CDR3 cannot be located on it reliably, and the CDR3 follows TCRdb's listing. The chain couples TRBV5-6 to TRBJ1-4; TRBD1, the D gene given by the table, was not confirmed from the DNA. Germline loops: CDR1 SGHDT, CDR2 YYEEEE. The CDR3 is made up of 15 amino acids, end residues included. CDR3 residues: CASSLTGVTNEKMFL.

This clone has more than one count but fewer than ten. CDR3 sequence: CASSSGQGAYGYTF. As DNA, the CDR3 is TGTGCCAGCAGTTCGGGACAGGGGGCGTATGGCTACACCTTC. The rearrangement uses TRBV28 and TRBJ1-2; 12 nucleotides match TRBD1. The CDR3 length is 14 residues. The junction had 2 bases not matched to a gene; V was cut back by 4 bases and J by 5 bases. Germline CDR1 reads MDHEN; CDR2 reads SYDVKM.

This clone was detected many times. The chain carries TRBV5-6 and TRBJ2-1; D is ambiguous. Trimming pared 0 bases from V and 15 bases from J, leaving 4 bases between. The CDR3 has 9 amino acids. Germline V gene lookup returns CDR1 SGHDT and CDR2 YYEEEE. The CDR3 loop is CASSLAPFF. The DNA of the CDR3 is TGTGCCAGCAGCTTGGCTCCGTTCTTC.

This clone appeared a few times. V gene TRBV6-5 combines with J gene TRBJ1-4, with 7 bases lining up with TRBD1. J gave up 6 bases and V 0 bases, and 4 bases lay outside the gene matches. Germline V gene data show CDR1 as MNHEY and CDR2 as SVGAGI. This CDR3 has 15 residues. This chain's CDR3 is CASSYSTGRYEKLFF. The CDR3 bases are TGTGCCAGCAGTTACTCGACAGGGAGGTATGAAAAACTGTTTTTT.

This clone has more than one count but fewer than ten. The chain joins TRBV30 to TRBJ2-7; no clear D. Germline V gene lookup returns CDR1 GTSNPN and CDR2 SVGIG (reference sequence). The CDR3 totals 14 residues. V was pared by 0 bases and J by 5 bases, with 14 bases between. CDR3 nucleotide sequence: TGTGCCTGGAGTGTCGCAGTCTCCCTGGACGAGCAGTACTTC. Its protein is CAWSVAVSLDEQYF.

The rearrangement uses TRBV18 and TRBJ2-5; D is possibly TRBD2 (5 bases). The CDR3 is 16 residues long. The V end lost 2 bases, the J end lost 0 bases, and 13 bases lay between the germline ends. Per the germline V gene, CDR1 is KGHSH and CDR2 is LQKENI. CDR3 coding DNA: TGTGCCAGCTCACCAGGAGTGCTAGCCAACCAAGAGACCCAGTACTTC. Protein: CASSPGVLANQETQYF.

Only a few counts were recorded for this clone. The chain is built from TRBV27 and TRBJ1-5; D uncertain. Germline assignment: CDR1 MNHEY and CDR2 SMNVEV (reference sequence). The length of the CDR3 is 13 residues. The ends were cut back, 2 bases at V and 9 bases at J, with 11 bases in the middle. In DNA, the CDR3 is TGTGCCAGCAGTTTAGGAGGGCACGGGCCCCAGCATTTT. Translating gives CASSLGGHGPQHF.

This clone turned up a few times. The gene calls are TRBV10-3 and TRBJ2-6, with 12 bases lining up with TRBD1. With V trimmed by 11 bases and J by 2 bases, 10 bases remained unmatched. The CDR3 spans 17 residues. Looked up from germline, CDR1 is ENHRY and CDR2 is SYGVKD. CDR3 in DNA: TGTGCCGCCGACCCGGGACAGGGGGCGGCTGGGGCCAACGTCCTGACTTTC. Protein product: CAADPGQGAAGANVLTF.

This clone was counted only a few times. The chain combines TRBV5-1 with TRBJ2-3, with D perhaps matching TRBD1 (5 bases). V lost 4 bases, J lost 8 bases, and 17 bases lay in between. Germline loops: CDR1 SGHRS, CDR2 YFSETQ. This CDR3 contains 14 residues. CDR3 region: CASSPQDTAGTQYF. CDR3 nucleotides: TGCGCCAGCAGCCCACAGGATACGGCCGGTACGCAGTATTTT. The whole variable domain, filled in from reference TRBV5-1 and TRBJ2-3, reads KAGVTQTPRYLIKTRGQQVTLSCSPISGHRSVSWYQQTPGQGLQFLFEYFSETQRNKGNFPGRFSGRQFSNSRSEMNVSTLELGDSALYLCASSPQDTAGTQYFGPGTRLTVL.

The V gene is TRBV7-2, the J gene TRBJ1-2; TRBD1 might be the D (6 bases). The CDR3 length is 13 residues. The germline CDR1 and CDR2 sequences are SGHTA and FQGNSA. Trimming removed 5 bases from V and 2 bases from J, with 9 bases in between. The CDR3 protein is CASSKTGNYGYTF. The CDR3 DNA sequence: TGTGCCAGCAGCAAAACAGGGAACTATGGCTACACCTTC.

This chain uses TRBV7-2 with TRBJ2-3, with 8 bases matching TRBD1. The CDR3 consists of 14 residues. The V and J ends lost 1 base and 5 bases, in that order; junction bases with no gene match: 2. Germline V gene lookup returns CDR1 SGHTA and CDR2 FQGNSA. The CDR3 DNA reads as TGTGCCAGCAGCTTAGACAGGGGGAGAGATACGCAGTATTTT. This gives the protein CASSLDRGRDTQYF.

The chain employs TRBV5-1 and TRBJ1-6, with D hard to call. The V and J ends lost 0 bases and 9 bases respectively, with 7 bases between them. From germline, CDR1 is SGHRS and CDR2 YFSETQ. This CDR3 is built from 13 residues. The CDR3, as DNA: TGCGCCAGCAGCTTGGAGGCGGGTTCACCCCTCCACTTT. Amino acids: CASSLEAGSPLHF.

This clone was counted a few times. This chain joins TRBV25-1 and TRBJ2-4; 7 bases are a match to TRBD1. V lost 3 bases, J lost 3 bases, and 2 bases stayed unmatched. CDR1 and CDR2 (germline): MGHDK, SYGVNS. The CDR3 sequence is 14 residues long. Written as DNA, the CDR3 is TGTGCCAGCAGTGACGGGACAGTCAAAAACATTCAGTACTTC. Protein product: CASSDGTVKNIQYF.

V is TRBV12-5 and J is TRBJ1-1; 10 bases are a match to TRBD1. CDR1 is LGHNT, CDR2 FRNRAP, per germline. The CDR3 contains 12 residues. V dropped 7 bases and J dropped 11; count of bases not matched to a gene: 7. CDR3 in amino acids: CASVRDRGPAFF. CDR3 DNA: TGTGCTAGTGTTAGGGACAGGGGCCCTGCTTTCTTT.

The V call is TRBV10-3, the J call TRBJ2-7, with TRBD1 matching over 7 bases. CDR1 is ENHRY and CDR2 is SYGVKD in the germline V gene. This CDR3 contains 14 residues. Trimming removed 4 bases from V and 3 bases from J; junction bases left unmatched: 6. The CDR3 bases are TGTGCCATCAGTGTTGTACAGGGGAACTACGAGCAGTACTTC. This gives the protein CAISVVQGNYEQYF.

This clone was seen a few times. The chain links TRBV5-1 to TRBJ1-1; D may be TRBD1 (5 bases). Trimming pared 0 bases from V and 1 base from J, leaving 10 bases between. CDR1 is SGHRS and CDR2 is YFSETQ in the germline V gene. This CDR3 has 15 amino acids. Written as DNA, the CDR3 is TGCGCCAGCAGCTTGGCCGACAGACCGAACACTGAAGCTTTCTTT. Translation gives CASSLADRPNTEAFF. Full variable domain (remainder filled in from reference TRBV5-1 and TRBJ1-1): KAGVTQTPRYLIKTRGQQVTLSCSPISGHRSVSWYQQTPGQGLQFLFEYFSETQRNKGNFPGRFSGRQFSNSRSEMNVSTLELGDSALYLCASSLADRPNTEAFFGQGTRLTVV.

In its sample, this clone was seen a few times. The chain links TRBV5-6 to TRBJ1-1; 11 bases fit TRBD1. Germline V CDR1 and CDR2: SGHDT, YYEEEE. This CDR3 spans 16 amino acids. V shed 0 bases, J shed 6 bases, and the junction held 7 bases outside the gene matches. DNA of the CDR3: TGTGCCAGCAGCTTGGCCGGTCGGGGACAGGGGGCTGAAGCTTTCTTT. This encodes CASSLAGRGQGAEAFF. Drawing the rest from reference TRBV5-6 and TRBJ1-1, the complete variable domain is DAGVTQSPTHLIKTRGQQVTLRCSPKSGHDTVSWYQQALGQGPQFIFQYYEEEERQRGNFPDRFSGHQFPNYSSELNVNALLLGDSALYLCASSLAGRGQGAEAFFGQGTRLTVV.

This clone appeared once. The V and J genes are TRBV6-1 and TRBJ1-6, with 7 bases that match TRBD1. This CDR3 comprises 17 residues. The germline V gene encodes CDR1 MNHNS and CDR2 SASEGT. The V and J ends lost 1 base and 7 bases, in that order; junction bases with no gene match: 10. CDR3 bases: TGTGCCAGCAGTGAAGTGGTAGGGGGCGTCCCCAATTCACCCCTCCACTTT. Its protein product is CASSEVVGGVPNSPLHF.

The table lists this clone with a few counts. This chain links TRBV19 with TRBJ2-3; D remains ambiguous. There are 16 residues in the CDR3. Germline V CDR1 and CDR2: LNHDA, SQIVND (reference sequence). Trimming removed 3 bases from V and 1 base from J, with 14 bases in between. In DNA, the CDR3 is TGTGCCAGTAGTATTCGACTGAATTCGGGCACAGATACGCAGTATTTT. Protein: CASSIRLNSGTDTQYF. The complete variable domain, with remaining parts taken from reference TRBV19 and TRBJ2-3, reads DGGITQSPKYLFRKEGQNVTLSCEQNLNHDAMYWYRQDPGQGLRLIYYSQIVNDFQKGDIAEGYSVSREKKESFPLTVTSAQKNPTAFYLCASSIRLNSGTDTQYFGPGTRLTVL.